Listed below are T cell receptor beta chains from one sample, sequenced in a study of identifying expanded T cells in peripheral blood. Produced via immunoSEQ multiplex PCR; TCRdb's table is partial and in-frame only. The table has approximately 94,000 clones, 80% to 90% seen once. The material sequenced was blood. Source of these receptors: a person aged 18-69 years in good health. The CDR3 runs from the conserved cysteine through the conserved F or W. The D gene is left open where the match is weak. Only part of the rows carry a size: once, few, many, or a class if the clone is expanded.

abundance,d_gene,len,v_gene,j_gene,CDR3nt,CDR3aa
NA,TRBD2,16,TRBV7-2,TRBJ2-5,TGTGCCAGCAGCTTGAGTGTAGCGGGAGGAGGAGAGACCCAGTACTTC,CASSLSVAGGGETQYF
NA,NA,14,TRBV11-2,TRBJ2-7,TGTGCCAGCAGCTTAGGGTCCAGGGAGTACGAGCAGTACTTC,CASSLGSREYEQYF
NA,TRBD1,15,TRBV15,TRBJ1-5,TGTGCCACCAGCGCTCGGACAGGGGGAAATCAGCCCCAGCATTTT,CATSARTGGNQPQHF
NA,NA,19,TRBV5-1,TRBJ2-2,TGCGCCAGCAGCTTGCCGCAACGGACGGCGACCTCGGATACCGGGGAGCTGTTTTTT,CASSLPQRTATSDTGELFF
NA,TRBD1,13,TRBV28,TRBJ1-5,TGTGCCAGCAGTTACACAGGGGGCCAGCCCCAGCATTTT,CASSYTGGQPQHF
NA,NA,14,TRBV4-2,TRBJ2-7,TGTGCCAGCAGTCTTTCCGGAGGATCCTACGAGCAGTACTTC,CASSLSGGSYEQYF
once,TRBD1,15,TRBV19,TRBJ1-5,TGTGCCAGTAGCCCGGGGACAGGGGGATTTCAGCCCCAGCATTTT,CASSPGTGGFQPQHF
NA,TRBD2,16,TRBV6-4,TRBJ2-1,TGTGCCAGCAGTGCCCGACGGGGCGGGGGGGCAAATGAGCAGTTCTTC,CASSARRGGGANEQFF
NA,TRBD1,15,TRBV9,TRBJ1-1,TGTGCCAGCAGCGTTTCGGGACAGGGGTTAACTGAAGCTTTCTTT,CASSVSGQGLTEAFF
NA,TRBD1,15,TRBV7-2,TRBJ1-3,TGTGCCAGCAGCCCGCGACAGGGAGGGGATGGCACCATATATTTT,CASSPRQGGDGTIYF
once,TRBD1,15,TRBV5-6,TRBJ2-1,TGTGCCAGCAGCTCCTTTTGGGCTAGACAGGGCGAGCAGTTCTTC,CASSSFWARQGEQFF
few,NA,16,TRBV2,TRBJ2-1,TGTGCCAGCAGTGTATCCCTCCCCCAGACTAGTGCGGGAAAGTTCTTC,CASSVSLPQTSAGKFF
NA,TRBD2,13,TRBV7-3,TRBJ2-2,TGTGCCAGCAGCGAGGGACTAGCCGAGGAGCTGTTTTTT,CASSEGLAEELFF
few,NA,12,TRBV7-8,TRBJ1-2,TGTGCCAGCAGCTTATTTAACTGGGGCTACACCTTC,CASSLFNWGYTF
NA,NA,12,TRBV18,TRBJ1-1,TGTGCCAGCTCACCCCTTGAAGGGGGGGCTTTCTTT,CASSPLEGGAFF
once,TRBD2,13,TRBV30,TRBJ2-1,TGTGCCTGGAGTCCAACTAGCGGGGGGGCCGAGTTCTTC,CAWSPTSGGAEFF
NA,TRBD1,14,TRBV4-3,TRBJ2-5,TGCGCCAGCAGTCCTGGACAGGGTCAAGAGACCCAGTACTTC,CASSPGQGQETQYF
NA,TRBD2,16,TRBV5-1,TRBJ2-1,TGCGCCAGCAGCTTGGTGGAGGGAGGGTCCTACAATGAGCAGTTCTTC,CASSLVEGGSYNEQFF
NA,TRBD2,15,TRBV4-3,TRBJ2-1,TGCGCCAGCAGCGCGACTAGCGTAGACTACAATGAGCAGTTCTTC,CASSATSVDYNEQFF
NA,TRBD1,16,TRBV5-1,TRBJ2-1,TGCGCCAGCAGCTTGGGATCGACAGGGGTTTACAATGAGCAGTTCTTC,CASSLGSTGVYNEQFF
NA,NA,13,TRBV19,TRBJ1-2,TGTGCCAGTAGTATGGGCAGCTACTATGGCTACACCTTC,CASSMGSYYGYTF
NA,NA,14,TRBV7-9,TRBJ1-5,TGTGCCAGCAGCTTACCCGACAGCGATCAGCCCCAGCATTTT,CASSLPDSDQPQHF
NA,TRBD1,16,TRBV4-1,TRBJ2-5,TGCGCCAGCAGCCAAGGGGCGGGACAGGGTAAAGAGACCCAGTACTTC,CASSQGAGQGKETQYF
NA,NA,22,TRBV5-3,TRBJ1-2,TGTGCCGGAACGGACAGAGAAGCGGAGGAGACCACCACCATAACGTCTAACTATGGCTACACCTTC,CAGTDREAEETTTITSNYGYTF
NA,NA,13,TRBV23-1,TRBJ2-5,TGCGCCAGCAGTCAATCAGTCTGGGAGACCCAGTACTTC,CASSQSVWETQYF
few,NA,17,TRBV18,TRBJ2-2,TGTGCCAGCTCACCGTTCCGAGGGATCGAGCACACCGGGGAGCTGTTTTTT,CASSPFRGIEHTGELFF
NA,TRBD1,13,TRBV2,TRBJ2-7,TGTGCCAGCAGCCCGACAGGGGGCTACGAGCAGTACTTC,CASSPTGGYEQYF
NA,NA,15,TRBV2,TRBJ2-1,TGTGCCAGCATTGAGGGCGGGCTAGGGAACAATGAGCAGTTCTTC,CASIEGGLGNNEQFF